This T cell receptor beta chain is drawn from a study of blood T cell repertoires in COVID-19. Study context: Nucleic acid was either cDNA or gDNA, and it came from T cells, B-cell-depleted T cells, or PBMCs.

The repertoire was sequenced with immunoSEQ multiplex PCR; TCRdb's copy has only in-frame clones and lacks some. The table includes 150,000 to 200,000 clones, about 88% detected once. CDR1 and CDR2 (germline): LNHDA, SQIVND (reference sequence). V dropped 4 bases and J dropped 4; count of bases not matched to a gene: 12. The CDR3 has 18 residues. Specimen: peripheral blood. This TCR was sampled from a man aged 40-55 years with active or convalescent COVID-19. V usage is TRBV19 and J usage is TRBJ2-5, with 13 bases that match TRBD2. CDR3 sequence: CASSNPWTSGGVGETQYF. The CDR3 DNA reads TGTGCCAGTAGTAACCCCTGGACTAGCGGGGGCGTAGGAGAGACCCAGTACTTC.